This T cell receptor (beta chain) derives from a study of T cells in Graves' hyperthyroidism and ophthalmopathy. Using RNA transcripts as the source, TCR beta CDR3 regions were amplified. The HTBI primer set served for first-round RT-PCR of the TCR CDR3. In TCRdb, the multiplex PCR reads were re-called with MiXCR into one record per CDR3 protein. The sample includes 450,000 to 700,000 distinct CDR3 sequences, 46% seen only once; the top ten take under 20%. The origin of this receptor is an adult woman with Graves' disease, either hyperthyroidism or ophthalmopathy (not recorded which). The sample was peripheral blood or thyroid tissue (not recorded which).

CDR3 loop: CSVGYGQGMDEKLFF. The CDR3 region has the DNA TGCAGCGTGGGATACGGACAGGGGATGGATGAAAAACTGTTTTTT. The V gene is TRBV29-1, the J gene TRBJ1-4, with 9 positions matching TRBD1. Germline trimming cut 6 bases from V and 6 bases from J; bases unmatched to any gene: 11. The germline CDR1 and CDR2 sequences are SQVTM and ANQGSEA. The CDR3 is made up of 15 amino acids.